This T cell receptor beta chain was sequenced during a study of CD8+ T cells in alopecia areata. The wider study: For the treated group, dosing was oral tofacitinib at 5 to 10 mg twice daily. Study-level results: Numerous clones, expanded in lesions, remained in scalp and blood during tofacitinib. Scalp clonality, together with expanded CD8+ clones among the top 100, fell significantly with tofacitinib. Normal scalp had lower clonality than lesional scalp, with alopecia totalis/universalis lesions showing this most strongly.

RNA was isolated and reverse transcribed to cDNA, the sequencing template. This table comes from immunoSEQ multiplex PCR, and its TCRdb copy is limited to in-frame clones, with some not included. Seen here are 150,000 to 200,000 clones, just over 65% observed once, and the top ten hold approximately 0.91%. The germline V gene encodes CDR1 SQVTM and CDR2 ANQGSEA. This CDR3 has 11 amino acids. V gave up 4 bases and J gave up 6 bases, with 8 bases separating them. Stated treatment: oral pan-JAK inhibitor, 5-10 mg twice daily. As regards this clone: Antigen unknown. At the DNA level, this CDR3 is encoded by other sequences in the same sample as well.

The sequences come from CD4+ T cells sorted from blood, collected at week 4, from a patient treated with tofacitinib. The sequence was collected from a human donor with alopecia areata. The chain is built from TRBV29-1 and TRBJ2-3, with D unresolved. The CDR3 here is CSVGQTDTQYF. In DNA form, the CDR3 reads TGCAGCGTTGGGCAGACGGATACGCAGTATTTT.